These T cell receptor beta chains were read from a single sample in a study of vaccination effects on CD4 cells after COVID-19. Data came from immunoSEQ multiplex PCR; TCRdb stores just in-frame clones and leaves some out. The table has some 63,000 clones, 65% to 75% seen once. No antigen has been identified for these receptors. The sequences come from CD4+ T cells from PBMCs cultured without peptide, collected before COVID-19 vaccination. Source of these receptors: a human donor who had a prior SARS-CoV-2 infection. Each CDR3 is given with its conserved first and last residue. D genes are given only for firm matches. The size field is filled for only some rows; it gives once, few, many or a size class.

j_call d_call clone_size v_call cdr3_aa cdr3_nt
TRBJ1-3 NA NA TRBV10-3 CAISESGGSGNTIYF TGTGCCATCAGTGAGTCCGGGGGCTCTGGAAACACCATATATTTT
TRBJ1-1 NA few TRBV3-1/TRBV3-2 CASSQEGRGAFF TGTGCCAGCAGCCAAGAAGGGAGGGGAGCTTTCTTT
TRBJ2-5 NA NA TRBV5-6 CASTREYQETQYF TGTGCCAGCACTCGAGAGTACCAAGAGACCCAGTACTTC
TRBJ1-3 NA NA TRBV30 CAWRLEGSWGNTIYF TGTGCCTGGAGGTTGGAAGGGTCTTGGGGAAACACCATATATTTT
TRBJ2-7 NA NA TRBV11-3 CASSLEGRTLGSYEQYF TGTGCCAGCAGCTTAGAGGGGCGCACCCTCGGAAGTTACGAGCAGTACTTC
TRBJ2-1 NA NA TRBV13 CASSLYGNEQFF TGTGCCAGCAGCTTATACGGGAATGAGCAGTTCTTC
TRBJ2-7 NA few TRBV27 CASRGTGSSYEQYF TGTGCCAGCAGGGGCACAGGGAGCTCCTACGAGCAGTACTTC
TRBJ1-2 NA few TRBV5-1 CASSLALGADGYTF TGCGCCAGCAGCTTGGCATTAGGGGCGGATGGCTACACCTTC
TRBJ2-1 NA NA TRBV6-1 CASSDLIDSYNEQFF TGTGCCAGCAGTGACCTAATAGACTCCTACAATGAGCAGTTCTTC
TRBJ2-6 TRBD1 NA TRBV19 CASSPGTEYSGANVLTF TGTGCCAGTAGTCCAGGGACAGAATACTCTGGGGCCAACGTCCTGACTTTC
TRBJ2-3 NA NA TRBV5-8 CASSLGGISTDTQYF TGTGCCAGCAGCTTGGGGGGGATTAGCACAGATACGCAGTATTTT
TRBJ1-2 NA few TRBV3-1/TRBV3-2 CASSQTPDSYYGYTF TGTGCCAGCAGCCAAACTCCCGACAGTTACTATGGCTACACCTTC
TRBJ2-5 NA NA TRBV11-2 CASSSLSGRQETQYF TGTGCCAGCAGCTCCCTGTCGGGTCGCCAAGAGACCCAGTACTTC
TRBJ2-5 NA NA TRBV18 CASSPAGETQYF TGTGCCAGCTCACCAGCAGGGGAGACCCAGTACTTC
TRBJ2-7 TRBD2 NA TRBV11-3 CASSPGLVPEQYF TGTGCCAGCAGCCCTGGACTAGTTCCCGAGCAGTACTTC
TRBJ2-7 TRBD2 NA TRBV2 CASSAGLAGEQYF TGTGCCAGCAGCGCGGGACTAGCGGGCGAGCAGTACTTC
TRBJ1-1 NA NA TRBV11-2 CASRLPARWGRNTEAFF TGTGCCAGCAGACTCCCCGCCCGTTGGGGTAGGAACACTGAAGCTTTCTTT
TRBJ2-7 TRBD2 NA TRBV2 CASSGRVWRGGYEQYF TGTGCCAGCAGTGGGCGGGTGTGGCGGGGGGGCTATGAGCAGTACTTC
TRBJ1-3 NA NA TRBV19 CASSTYLRTAAFSGNTIYF TGTGCCAGTAGTACCTACTTGAGGACGGCCGCTTTCTCTGGAAACACCATATATTTT
TRBJ1-2 NA few TRBV12-3/TRBV12-4 CASSLTGMGENTF TGTGCCAGCAGTTTAACAGGGATGGGAGAGAACACCTTC
TRBJ2-7 NA NA TRBV18 CASSPGPRDDEQYF TGTGCCAGCTCCCCCGGACCAAGGGACGACGAGCAGTACTTC
TRBJ2-7 NA NA TRBV9 CASSVGAGLVPSYEQYF TGTGCCAGCAGCGTCGGGGCGGGCCTTGTCCCTTCCTACGAGCAGTACTTC